This paragraph covers one TCR beta chain sequence. Its antigen is as yet unknown. Assay: immunoSEQ multiplex PCR; the TCRdb copy retains only in-frame clones and omits some. Of roughly 100,000 clones listed, about 85% are singletons. These data come from a study of T cell responses to AZD1222 COVID-19 vaccine. Turning to the study itself: Second doses were pooled across both intervals (about 4 or about 12 weeks). Whole-study results and caveats: Clonal diversity was possibly underestimated, and the donors were mostly white British, with more females.

Losses at the gene ends were 3 bases for V and 8 bases for J; bases not matched to a gene: 10. This CDR3 comprises 15 residues. In germline, CDR1 is ENHRY, CDR2 SYGVKD. The chain is built from TRBV10-3 and TRBJ2-1, with 7 bases matching TRBD2. The clonotype was recovered from an adult in good health. Specimen: peripheral blood, collected on day 0 of AZD1222 vaccination. As DNA, the CDR3 is TGTGCCATCAGTGATTATGCGGGAGTGGAAGATGAGCAGTTCTTC. Residues: CAISDYAGVEDEQFF.